The next 25 T cell receptor beta chains were all read from a single sample in a study of blood T cell repertoires in COVID-19 (dated by TCRdb to about 2020). Library preparation employed the immunoSEQ multiplex PCR assay. This is the immuneACCESS table as TCRdb keeps it, with only in-frame sequences that have V and J called. A part of the clones is gone; compared with another copy, unresolved V genes explain less than half, and the rest is unexplained. For this sample there are about 310,000 clones; 80% to 90% appear just once. The leading ten clones occupy 7.8% of the sample. Sample: peripheral blood. The source is a woman between 50 and 59 years old who had recovered from COVID-19.

The chain is built from TRBV27 and TRBJ1-5, with 8 bases fitting TRBD1. CDR1 is MNHEY and CDR2 is SMNVEV in the germline V gene (reference sequence). The CDR3 consists of 15 residues. The junction had 8 bases not matched to a gene; V was cut back by 6 bases and J by 4 bases. CDR3 loop: CASRPQGALNQPQHF. CDR3 DNA: TGTGCCAGCAGACCTCAGGGGGCCCTTAATCAGCCCCAGCATTTT.

The J gene is TRBJ2-3, the V gene TRBV29-1, with a possible D match to TRBD2 (5 bases). V was pared by 7 bases and J by 6 bases, with 11 bases between. This CDR3 has 11 residues. CDR1 and CDR2 (germline): SQVTM, ANQGSEA. The CDR3: CSAILVDTQYF. CDR3 bases: TGCAGCGCCATACTAGTGGATACGCAGTATTTT.

The chain employs TRBV4-3 and TRBJ2-3, with D maybe TRBD1 (5 bases). CDR3 length equals 15 residues. V shed 10 bases and J shed 0 bases, with 17 bases lying between them. In germline, CDR1 is LGHNA, CDR2 YSLEER. CDR3: CATKTGLTSTDTQYF. The CDR3, as DNA: TGCGCCACCAAAACAGGCTTAACTAGCACAGATACGCAGTATTTT.

The chain employs TRBV28 and TRBJ1-1; no definite D call. This CDR3 has 10 residues. V lost 9 bases, J lost 3 bases, and 5 bases lay in between. The germline V gene has CDR1 MDHEN and CDR2 SYDVKM. CDR3: CASRDTEAFF. In DNA form, the CDR3 reads TGTGCCAGTCGGGACACTGAAGCTTTCTTT.

This clone occurred once. The chain combines TRBV7-2 with TRBJ2-1; D might be TRBD2 (5 bases). Trimming stripped 8 bases from V and 6 bases from J, with 20 bases between. The length of the CDR3 is 15 residues. Germline V gives CDR1 SGHTA, CDR2 FQGNSA. CDR3 amino acids: CASRRGASYANEQFF. CDR3 sequence (DNA): TGTGCCAGCCGCCGCGGTGCTAGCTATGCCAATGAGCAGTTCTTC.

This clone was observed at least ten times. The chain employs TRBV6-6 and TRBJ1-5; D is unresolved. Germline CDR1 reads MNHNY; CDR2 reads SVGAGI (reference sequence). The CDR3 has 15 residues. V lost 7 bases to trimming and J lost 5 bases, with 18 bases between them. The CDR3 DNA reads as TGTGCCAGCATTCTTGACATCTACACCTATCAGCCCCAGCATTTT. Its protein is CASILDIYTYQPQHF.

The CDR3 is CASSVTGSRDTQYF. DNA for the CDR3: TGTGCCAGCAGTGTGACAGGGTCCCGAGATACGCAGTATTTT. This chain links TRBV27 with TRBJ2-3; 7 positions agree with TRBD1. Germline-derived CDR1 and CDR2 are MNHEY and SMNVEV (reference sequence). Trimming removed 5 bases from V and 5 bases from J; junction bases left unmatched: 7. This CDR3 is 14 amino acids long.

The J gene is TRBJ2-7, the V gene TRBV6-1, with 8 bases aligning to TRBD1. The V and J ends lost 4 bases and 3 bases, in that order; junction bases with no gene match: 14. The germline V gene has CDR1 MNHNS and CDR2 SASEGT. This CDR3 region has 17 residues. The CDR3 here is CASSATGTGPPYYEQYF. The CDR3, as DNA: TGTGCCAGCAGTGCAACCGGGACAGGACCCCCCTACTACGAGCAGTACTTC.

The rearrangement joins TRBV18 to TRBJ1-6, with D hard to call. The CDR3 is 15 amino acids. In germline, CDR1 is KGHSH, CDR2 LQKENI. V gave up 1 base and J gave up 7 bases, with 11 bases separating them. The CDR3 sequence: CASSPRGRPNSPLHF. The CDR3 region has the DNA TGTGCCAGCTCACCACGTGGGAGGCCAAATTCACCCCTCCACTTT.

V gene TRBV18 combines with J gene TRBJ2-4; maybe TRBD1 (6 bases). The CDR3 contains 16 residues. Germline values: CDR1 KGHSH, CDR2 LQKENI. The V end lost 3 bases, the J end lost 0 bases, and 12 bases lay between the germline ends. The CDR3 protein is CASSPPGQLAKNIQYF. The CDR3 nucleotides are TGTGCCAGCTCACCGCCTGGACAGTTAGCCAAAAACATTCAGTACTTC.

The genes are TRBV7-2 and TRBJ1-1; D perhaps matches TRBD1 (5 bases). The germline V gene encodes CDR1 SGHTA and CDR2 FQGNSA. V was clipped by 0 bases and J by 0 bases, with 8 bases between them. This CDR3 region has 15 residues. The DNA of the CDR3 is TGTGCCAGCAGCTTAGCGGGGCAGTTGAACACTGAAGCTTTCTTT. Its translation is CASSLAGQLNTEAFF.

This clone appeared once. J is TRBJ1-3 and V is TRBV4-2; maybe TRBD1 (6 bases). Trimming cost V 2 bases and J 0 bases, with 8 bases left between them. Germline V CDR1 and CDR2: LGHNA, YNFKEQ. The CDR3 runs to 15 residues. As DNA, the CDR3 is TGTGCCAGCAGCCAACGGGACAACTCTGGAAACACCATATATTTT. Its protein product is CASSQRDNSGNTIYF.

The V call is TRBV30, the J call TRBJ2-3; D perhaps matches TRBD2 (5 bases). The CDR3 extends over 15 amino acids. Germline-derived CDR1 and CDR2 are GTSNPN and SVGIG (reference sequence). Trimming shortened V by 1 base and J by 3 bases, and 14 bases separated the two germline ends. The CDR3 reads CAWSGWEIPTDTQYF. The CDR3 nucleotides are TGTGCCTGGAGTGGGTGGGAGATTCCGACAGATACGCAGTATTTT.

This chain joins TRBV3-1 (or the pseudogene TRBV3-2) and TRBJ2-3; unclear D gene. This CDR3 is 12 amino acids long. Trimming cost V 4 bases and J 6 bases, with 8 bases left between them. Germline CDR1 reads LGHDT; CDR2 reads YNNKEL (reference sequence). CDR3 sequence: CASSPLADTQYF. The CDR3 DNA follows: TGTGCCAGCAGCCCCCTGGCCGATACGCAGTATTTT.

The chain links TRBV7-2 to TRBJ2-1; 7 nucleotides match TRBD1. Germline lookup yields CDR1 SGHTA and CDR2 FQGNSA. J was trimmed by 6 bases and V by 3 bases; bases with no gene match: 2. CDR3 size: 13 residues. The CDR3 loop reads CASSFNRGNEQFF. The DNA of the CDR3 is TGTGCCAGCAGCTTCAACAGGGGCAATGAGCAGTTCTTC.

Here the CDR3 DNA reads TGTGCCAGCAGTAAACAGGATTTCTCCTACAATGAGCAGTTCTTC. This codes for CASSKQDFSYNEQFF. The V and J genes are TRBV28 and TRBJ2-1; D possibly corresponds to TRBD1 (5 bases). The CDR3 has 15 amino acids. Germline CDR1 and CDR2: MDHEN and SYDVKM. The V end lost 5 bases, the J end lost 0 bases, and 11 bases lay between the germline ends.

V usage is TRBV30 and J usage is TRBJ1-1; TRBD1 might be the D (6 bases). From germline, CDR1 is GTSNPN and CDR2 SVGIG (reference sequence). V lost 0 bases, J lost 7 bases, and 12 bases lay in between. The CDR3 has 13 amino acids. The CDR3 coding sequence is TGTGCCTGGAGTGTACAAGGGGGATTTGAAGCTTTCTTT. Amino acid sequence: CAWSVQGGFEAFF.

The V and J genes are TRBV6-2 or TRBV6-3 and TRBJ1-5; 10 nucleotides match TRBD1. Germline V gives CDR1 MNHEY, CDR2 SVGEGT. V shed 6 bases and J 7 bases; nucleotides not matched to a gene: 3. The CDR3 runs to 13 residues. The CDR3 region has the DNA TGTGCCAGCAGCAGACAGGGGGCACAGCCCCAGCATTTT. This codes for CASSRQGAQPQHF.

The V gene is TRBV7-9, the J gene TRBJ1-1, with D perhaps TRBD1 (5 bases). Per germline, CDR1 SEHNR and CDR2 FQNEAQ (reference sequence). The V gene lost 4 bases and the J gene lost 1 base, with 10 bases spanning the gap. There are 14 residues in the CDR3. CDR3 sequence: CASSSDSSNTEAFF. CDR3 DNA: TGTGCCAGCAGCTCCGACAGTTCGAACACTGAAGCTTTCTTT.

The chain uses TRBV4-3 and TRBJ1-2, with D perhaps matching TRBD1 (6 bases). Germline CDR1 and CDR2: LGHNA and YSLEER. The CDR3 is 12 residues long. The V gene lost 1 base and the J gene lost 8 bases, with 8 bases spanning the gap. CDR3 protein: CASSQGQVGYTF. CDR3 nucleotide sequence: TGCGCCAGCAGCCAAGGACAGGTCGGCTACACCTTC.

The chain couples TRBV5-6 to TRBJ2-4; D is unclear. V was trimmed by 2 bases and J by 7 bases, leaving 13 bases between them. This CDR3 contains 14 residues. Germline values: CDR1 SGHDT, CDR2 YYEEEE. The DNA for the CDR3 is TGTGCCAGCAGCTTTTGGTATCCCAGGAACATTCAGTACTTC. Its translation is CASSFWYPRNIQYF. The full variable domain, rest sourced from reference TRBV5-6 and TRBJ2-4, is DAGVTQSPTHLIKTRGQQVTLRCSPKSGHDTVSWYQQALGQGPQFIFQYYEEEERQRGNFPDRFSGHQFPNYSSELNVNALLLGDSALYLCASSFWYPRNIQYFGAGTRLSVL.

The chain joins TRBV29-1 to TRBJ2-3, with 12 nucleotides matching TRBD1. The CDR3 covers 14 residues. In germline, CDR1 is SQVTM, CDR2 ANQGSEA. V was clipped by 4 bases and J by 4 bases; unmatched bases: 3. In DNA, the CDR3 is TGCAGCGTTGCCGGGACAGGGGGCGCAGATACGCAGTATTTT. Its translation is CSVAGTGGADTQYF.

The rearrangement joins TRBV5-1 to TRBJ2-7; tentative D call: TRBD2 (6 bases). The CDR3 is 14 amino acids. Germline CDR1 and CDR2: SGHRS and YFSETQ. The germline V and J ends were trimmed by 0 bases and 2 bases, with 9 bases remaining between them. The CDR3 sequence is CASSLGAGTYEQYF. CDR3 DNA: TGCGCCAGCAGCTTGGGGGCGGGAACCTACGAGCAGTACTTC.

This chain joins TRBV28 and TRBJ2-2, with 9 bases aligning to TRBD1. Per germline, CDR1 MDHEN and CDR2 SYDVKM. Losses at the gene ends were 10 bases for V and 7 bases for J; bases not matched to a gene: 10. The CDR3 sequence is 14 residues long. CDR3 loop: CATATQGAYGELFF. CDR3 DNA sequence: TGTGCCACCGCAACACAGGGGGCTTACGGGGAGCTGTTTTTT.

This chain uses TRBV7-8 with TRBJ2-2; 8 bases are a match to TRBD1. The germline gives CDR1 SGHVS, CDR2 FQNEAQ. This CDR3 is built from 15 residues. With 6 bases clipped from V and 4 bases from J, the junction kept 7 bases outside the gene matches. CDR3 amino acids: CASSSDRGATGELFF. Written as DNA, the CDR3 is TGTGCCAGCAGTAGTGACAGGGGAGCCACCGGGGAGCTGTTTTTT. The variable domain in full, with the rest retrieved from reference TRBV7-8 and TRBJ2-2, is GAGVSQSPRYKVAKRGQDVALRCDPISGHVSLFWYQQALGQGPEFLTYFQNEAQLDKSGLPSDRFFAERPEGSVSTLKIQRTQQEDSAVYLCASSSDRGATGELFFGEGSRLTVL.